A selection of T cell receptor beta chains follows, all from one sample in a study of blood T cell repertoires in COVID-19. TCRdb's table, derived via immunoSEQ multiplex PCR, lists solely in-frame clones and lacks some. The table lists roughly 220,000 clones, about 87% of them singletons. The sequenced sample consisted of PBMCs or T cells enriched from blood (not recorded which). These receptors all come from a woman younger than 45 who had recovered from COVID-19. The CDR3 runs from the conserved cysteine through the conserved F or W. The D gene is left open where the match is weak. Some rows have no size entry. The others give once, few or many, or a class for an expanded clone.

j_call	v_call	d_call	clone_size	cdr3_nt	cdr3_aa
TRBJ2-4	TRBV19	.	.	TGTGCCAGTAGTATAGACCCCCGAGCCAAAAACATTCAGTACTTC	CASSIDPRAKNIQYF
TRBJ1-4	TRBV4-1	.	.	TGCGCCAGCAGCGCCCGGGACACTAAAAATGAAAAACTGTTTTTT	CASSARDTKNEKLFF
TRBJ1-1	TRBV14	.	few	TGTGCCAGCAGCCAAGTCAAACTGGACACTGAAGCTTTCTTT	CASSQVKLDTEAFF
TRBJ2-7	TRBV10-3	.	.	TGTGCCATCAAACAGGGCCACGAGCAGTACTTC	CAIKQGHEQYF
TRBJ1-5	TRBV7-2	TRBD1	.	TGTGCCAGCAGCTTAGTAGGACAGGGGTTGGGTCAGCCCCAGCATTTT	CASSLVGQGLGQPQHF
TRBJ2-1	TRBV7-7	.	.	TGTGCTAGCAGCCCCAATGTGGACTACTGGAAAAGCAATGAGCAGTTCTTC	CASSPNVDYWKSNEQFF
TRBJ1-2	TRBV7-6	TRBD1	.	TGTGCCAGCAGCCTCGACAGGGCTGGCTATGGCTACACCTTC	CASSLDRAGYGYTF
TRBJ2-3	TRBV4-3	.	.	TGCGCCAGCAGCCAAGAGCGGGCATACACAGATACGCAGTATTTT	CASSQERAYTDTQYF
TRBJ2-6	TRBV10-3	.	.	TGTGCCATCGGACAGCCGGGGGCCAACGTCCTGACTTTC	CAIGQPGANVLTF
TRBJ2-3	TRBV18	TRBD2	.	TGTGCCAGCTCACCACCCGGAGCGGGGTTAAGCACAGATACGCAGTATTTT	CASSPPGAGLSTDTQYF
TRBJ1-2	TRBV9	.	many	TGTGCCAGCAGCGTAGACGGGAAGTATGGCTACACCTTC	CASSVDGKYGYTF
TRBJ2-3	TRBV24-1	TRBD2	.	TGTGCCACCAGTGATACTAGCGGGGGGTTCACAGATACGCAGTATTTT	CATSDTSGGFTDTQYF
TRBJ1-4	TRBV11-1	.	few	TGTGCCAGCAGCACAAAGACAGGATTGGGTGAAAAACTGTTTTTT	CASSTKTGLGEKLFF
TRBJ1-5	TRBV6-5	TRBD1	.	TGTGCCAGCAGTCCCGGGACAGGGGTTCAGCCCCAGCATTTT	CASSPGTGVQPQHF
TRBJ2-5	TRBV11-2	.	.	TGTGCCAGCAGCTTACAAAGGGGGAGCCAAGAGACCCAGTACTTC	CASSLQRGSQETQYF
TRBJ1-1	TRBV6-5	.	once	TGTGCCAGCAGTTACCCCGGGAGAGGAGACACTGAAGCTTTCTTT	CASSYPGRGDTEAFF
TRBJ2-5	TRBV7-8	.	.	TGTGCCAGCAGCTTATTGGGGACCGGGGGGACCCAGTACTTC	CASSLLGTGGTQYF
TRBJ2-4	TRBV5-6	.	.	TGTGCCAGCAGCTTGGCAGGGGTCAGAGACATTCAGTACTTC	CASSLAGVRDIQYF
TRBJ1-2	TRBV5-5	.	.	TGTGCCAGCAGCACCCCGACAGGCCACTATGGCTACACCTTC	CASSTPTGHYGYTF
TRBJ2-5	TRBV4-3	.	.	TGCGCCAGCAGCCAAGGGGGGGTGGGGATAGGAACCCAGTACTTC	CASSQGGVGIGTQYF
TRBJ1-1	TRBV5-1	.	.	TGCGCCAGCAGCTTGAGGGGACAGAACACTGAAGCTTTCTTT	CASSLRGQNTEAFF
TRBJ2-5	TRBV5-4	.	once	TGTGCCAGCAGCTCGGGACTCCTAGAGGAGACCCAGTACTTC	CASSSGLLEETQYF
TRBJ2-7	TRBV9	.	.	TGTGCCAGCAGCGTAGCTGACAGCTACGAGCAGTACTTC	CASSVADSYEQYF
TRBJ2-7	TRBV18	TRBD1	.	TGTGCCAGCTCACCCTCAGGACAGGGGGATCTCGAGCAGTACTTC	CASSPSGQGDLEQYF
TRBJ2-7	TRBV5-8	TRBD1	.	TGTGCCAGCAGCTTGGGACAGGGTGACGAGCAGTACTTC	CASSLGQGDEQYF
TRBJ2-2	TRBV7-2	TRBD1	.	TGTGCCAGCAGCACCCGTCCCGACAGGGCCGGGGAGCTGTTTTTT	CASSTRPDRAGELFF
TRBJ2-2	TRBV5-6	TRBD2	.	TGTGCCAGCAGCTTGGGATTAGCGGGGGACCTTACCGGGGAGCTGTTTTTT	CASSLGLAGDLTGELFF
TRBJ2-7	TRBV4-3	.	.	TGCGCCAGCAGCCAAGAAACTACGCGGGGGCCCTACGAGCAGTACTTC	CASSQETTRGPYEQYF
TRBJ2-7	TRBV27	.	.	TGTGCCAGCAGTTTAAAGGGTCAGGGGTTCTACGAGCAGTACTTC	CASSLKGQGFYEQYF
TRBJ1-6	TRBV4-3	TRBD1	.	TGCGCCAGCAGCCTCCATCATTTAGGGGACAGGGAAAGAGATTCACCCCTCCACTTT	CASSLHHLGDRERDSPLHF
TRBJ2-2	TRBV27	.	.	TGTGCCAGCAGTCCTAGTAATGCCGGGGAGCTGTTTTTT	CASSPSNAGELFF
TRBJ1-5	TRBV19	.	.	TGTGCCAGTAGTATAAGGGCAGGGTCTAATCAGCCCCAGCATTTT	CASSIRAGSNQPQHF
TRBJ1-2	TRBV4-3	.	once	TGCGCCAGCAGCCAAGAATACGAGAGCGCTGCGGGTGGCTACACCTTC	CASSQEYESAAGGYTF
TRBJ2-1	TRBV4-1	TRBD2	.	TGCGCCAGCAGCCAAGTGGGGGGGGTCAATGAGCAGTTCTTC	CASSQVGGVNEQFF
TRBJ1-2	TRBV7-2	TRBD1	.	TGTGCCAGCAGCTTACTTGGGACAGGGGTTGGCTACACCTTC	CASSLLGTGVGYTF
TRBJ2-2	TRBV5-6	.	.	TGTGCCAGCAGATCAACGGGGGTTGTCGGGGAGCTGTTTTTT	CASRSTGVVGELFF
TRBJ1-5	TRBV4-2	.	.	TGTGCCAGCAGCCAAGATAACAGGGCCAATCAGCCCCAGCATTTT	CASSQDNRANQPQHF
TRBJ1-4	TRBV20-1	.	.	TGCAGTGCTAGTCCCAACAGGGACCCTAATGAAAAACTGTTTTTT	CSASPNRDPNEKLFF
TRBJ1-3	TRBV4-3	.	.	TGCGCCAGCAGCCAAGAACTGGCAGCGTTCTCCTCTGGAAACACCATATATTTT	CASSQELAAFSSGNTIYF
TRBJ2-5	TRBV19	TRBD2	.	TGTGCCAGTACCATGACTAGCGGGGGGGATGAGACCCAGTACTTC	CASTMTSGGDETQYF
TRBJ1-4	TRBV4-1	.	.	TGCGCCAGCAGCCAAGTTTCAGGGAAGTCTAATGAAAAACTGTTTTTT	CASSQVSGKSNEKLFF
TRBJ1-6	TRBV19	TRBD1	.	TGTGCCAGGTTGACAGGGAGGAATTCACCCCTCCACTTT	CARLTGRNSPLHF
TRBJ2-2	TRBV7-3	.	.	TGTGCCAGCAGCTTACTAAGGAACACCGGGGAGCTGTTTTTT	CASSLLRNTGELFF
TRBJ2-1	TRBV18	.	.	TGTGCCAGCTCACCATGGGGCGGGGAATACAATGAGCAGTTCTTC	CASSPWGGEYNEQFF
TRBJ2-7	TRBV7-9	TRBD1	.	TGTGCCAGCAGCTTATGGGACAGGGGCGAGCAGTACTTC	CASSLWDRGEQYF
TRBJ1-6	TRBV7-9	.	.	TGTGCCAGCAGCTTAGCGCAGGGAGGCTTTGGTTCACCCCTCCACTTT	CASSLAQGGFGSPLHF
TRBJ2-1	TRBV27	TRBD2	.	TGTGCCAGCAGTATACTAGCGGGGGTCAACAATGAGCAGTTCTTC	CASSILAGVNNEQFF
TRBJ2-7	TRBV3-1/TRBV3-2	TRBD2	.	TGTGCCAGCAGCCAAGATTTAATAGCGGGGGCTCTATACGAGCAGTACTTC	CASSQDLIAGALYEQYF
TRBJ1-2	TRBV19	TRBD1	.	TGTGCCAGTTGGTCAGGGGGCAGTGGCTACACCTTC	CASWSGGSGYTF
TRBJ2-5	TRBV5-8	.	once	TGTGCCAGCAGCTTGGTTTTCTCCCGGTACGGGGAGACCCAGTACTTC	CASSLVFSRYGETQYF
TRBJ2-4	TRBV4-1	.	.	TGCGCCAGCAGCCAAGGAAGGGCAGGGCTAGCCAAAAACATTCAGTACTTC	CASSQGRAGLAKNIQYF
TRBJ2-7	TRBV7-9	TRBD1	once	TGTGCCAGCAGCCGAGAGGACAGGGCTATGACATCCTACGAGCAGTACTTC	CASSREDRAMTSYEQYF
TRBJ1-2	TRBV7-3	TRBD1	.	TGTGCCAGCAGCCCGGACAGGGGGGAAGTAGGCTACACCTTC	CASSPDRGEVGYTF